This TCR beta chain emerged from a study of cytomegalovirus exposure and HLA in healthy donors. Findings and caveats of the study: There were a few CMV-associated chains whose specificity for CMV antigens was confirmed in vitro.

This clone has just one count. Its antigen remains unidentified. Germline V gene data show CDR1 as SGHRS and CDR2 as YFSETQ. The CDR3 runs 14 residues. V lost 0 bases and J 1 base, leaving 7 bases between the germline ends. The assay was immunoSEQ multiplex PCR, and TCRdb's table has in-frame clones only and misses some. The sample comprises about 130,000 clones, 89% of which are singletons, and 0.95% to 1.5% rests with the top ten. What was sequenced was PBMCs. V is TRBV5-1 and J is TRBJ1-1, with D tentatively TRBD1 (5 bases). This sequence was found in a woman aged 18-29 years in good health and CMV-seronegative. CDR3 sequence: CASSLAGQNTEAFF. The CDR3 bases are TGCGCCAGCAGCTTGGCCGGACAGAACACTGAAGCTTTCTTT.